This T cell receptor (beta chain) was identified during a study of Graves' ophthalmopathy and Graves' hyperthyroidism. Study-wide results and caveats: Clonotypes were expanded in thyroid at above 0.001 frequency, and most also appeared in blood. A 13-signature model separated ophthalmopathy from stable hyperthyroidism, around 88% sensitivity, 75% to 84% specificity.

Investigators amplified TCR beta CDR3 regions from RNA transcripts. HTBI-primed RT-PCR formed the first round, and a multiplex PCR formed the second. One entry per CDR3 protein, called by TCRdb with MiXCR from the multiplex PCR reads. The sample has 500,000 to 700,000 distinct CDR3 sequences, around a fifth seen once. Trimming cost V 8 bases and J 1 base, with 12 bases left between them. The CDR3 contains 14 residues. Looked up from germline, CDR1 is MNHNS and CDR2 is SASEGT. Ten or more counts support this clonotype. Its antigen is currently unknown. The J gene is TRBJ1-3, the V gene TRBV6-1; D call uncertain. This TCR was sampled from a woman between 18 and 30 years old with stable Graves' hyperthyroidism. Some clones in this sample may be carry-over from other donors' samples. The sample was peripheral blood. CDR3 DNA: TGTGCCAGCGCGTCACGGGAATCTGGAAACACCATATATTTT. Its translation: CASASRESGNTIYF.